The entry below gives a single TCR beta chain sequence along with its context. Its antigen is as yet unknown. TCRdb's copy holds only in-frame clones and misses some; the assay was immunoSEQ multiplex PCR. Among tens of thousands of clones listed, 92% were seen once. The data were obtained in a study of lymphopenia after photon versus proton radiotherapy. Study results and limitations: Relative stability marked proton patients; photon patients lost diversity and naive cells. Post-nadir TCR diversity decline inversely tracked overall survival among those who died. After lymphocyte nadir, photon-treated repertoires showed oligoclonal expansion, especially CD8+ Temra.

Deletions cut 2 bases from V and 4 bases from J, with 12 bases between. There are 14 residues in the CDR3. The gene calls are TRBV23-1 and TRBJ2-7, with D hard to call. TRBV23-1 has ORF status, its function being uncertain. The sequence came from a man aged 55 to 70 with cholangiocarcinoma. Sequenced material: peripheral blood, taken from a patient treated with photon-based radiotherapy. The CDR3 reads CASSQPTQKYEQYF. The DNA for the CDR3 is TGCGCCAGCAGTCAACCGACACAGAAGTACGAGCAGTACTTC.